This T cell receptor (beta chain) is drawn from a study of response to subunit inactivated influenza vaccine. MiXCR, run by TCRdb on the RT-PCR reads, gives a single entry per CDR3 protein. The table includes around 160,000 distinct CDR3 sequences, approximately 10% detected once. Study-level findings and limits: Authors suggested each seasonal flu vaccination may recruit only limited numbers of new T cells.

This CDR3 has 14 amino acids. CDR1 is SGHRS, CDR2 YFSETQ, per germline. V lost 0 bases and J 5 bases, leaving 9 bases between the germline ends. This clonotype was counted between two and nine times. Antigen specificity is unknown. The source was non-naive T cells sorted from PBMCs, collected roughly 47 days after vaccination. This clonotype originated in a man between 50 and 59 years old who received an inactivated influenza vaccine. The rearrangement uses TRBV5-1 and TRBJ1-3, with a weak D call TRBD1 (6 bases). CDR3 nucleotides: TGCGCCAGCAGCTTGGGGGACAACCGAAACACCATATATTTT. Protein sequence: CASSLGDNRNTIYF.